This TCR beta chain stems from a study of blood T cells in healthy people across ages. Through a sample-barcoded 5' primer and a J-beta primer mix, a second PCR was run for roughly 6 to 12 cycles. TCRdb reanalysed the 5' RACE reads using MiXCR and keeps one entry per CDR3 protein. The sample lists 700,000 to 800,000 distinct CDR3 sequences, 40% to 45% occurring once. Study conclusions and caveats: Both higher diversity and more naive CD4+ cells marked long-lived donors when set against aged donors. When one million T cells were used, diversity estimates were thought to be underestimates.

CDR3 length: 15 residues. CDR1 is KGHSH and CDR2 is LQKENI in the germline V gene. V lost 4 bases, J lost 7 bases, and 8 bases stayed unmatched. This clonotype was detected ten times or more. Antigen unknown. The V call is TRBV18, the J call TRBJ2-1; 9 nucleotides agree with TRBD2. The sample comprised blood. The sequence derives from a woman in her fifties or sixties in good health. The CDR3 sequence is CASSRAGGPPNEQFF. The DNA for the CDR3 is TGTGCCAGCTCACGGGCGGGAGGGCCTCCGAATGAGCAGTTCTTC.